This T cell receptor beta chain is from a study of blood T cell repertoires in COVID-19. Whole-study context: COVID-19 samples from acute and convalescent phases originated in the United States, Italy and Spain. PBMCs, B-cell-depleted T cells, or T cells were the source of the cDNA or gDNA that made up the material.

As originally analysed: Quantification of nucleated cells was approximated via reference gene primer amplification. TCRdb's table, derived via immunoSEQ multiplex PCR, lists solely in-frame clones and lacks some. That table is the source of V, J and clone size, and D and trimming were worked out from the DNA. The sample records roughly 250,000 clones, about 85% being singletons. Trimming shortened V by 4 bases and J by 3 bases, and 10 bases separated the two germline ends. Looked up from germline, CDR1 is ENHRY and CDR2 is SYGVKD. CDR3 length equals 15 residues. The V gene is TRBV10-3, the J gene TRBJ1-6, with D tentatively TRBD1 (5 bases). Material for sequencing was peripheral blood. This TCR was recovered from a man between 60 and 70 years old who had recovered from COVID-19. The CDR3 sequence: CAISVGGGYNSPLHF. The CDR3 bases are TGTGCCATCAGTGTCGGGGGAGGCTATAATTCACCCCTCCACTTT.